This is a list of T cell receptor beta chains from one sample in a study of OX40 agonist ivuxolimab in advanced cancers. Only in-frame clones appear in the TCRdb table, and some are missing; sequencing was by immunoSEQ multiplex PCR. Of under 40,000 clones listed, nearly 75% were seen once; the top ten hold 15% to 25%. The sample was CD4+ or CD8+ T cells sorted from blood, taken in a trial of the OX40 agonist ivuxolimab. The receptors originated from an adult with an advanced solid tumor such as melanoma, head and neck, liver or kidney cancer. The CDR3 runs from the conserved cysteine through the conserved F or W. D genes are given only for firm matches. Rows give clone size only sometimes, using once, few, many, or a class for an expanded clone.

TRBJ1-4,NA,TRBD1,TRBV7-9,CASSPTGTGTEKLFF,TGTGCCAGCAGCCCGACCGGGACAGGGACTGAAAAACTGTTTTTT
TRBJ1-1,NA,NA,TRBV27,CASSSRANTEAFF,TGTGCCAGCAGTTCCAGGGCGAACACTGAAGCTTTCTTT
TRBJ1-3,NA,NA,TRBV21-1,CASSTRRNRGNTIYF,TGTGCCAGCAGCACCAGGAGGAACAGGGGAAACACCATATATTTT
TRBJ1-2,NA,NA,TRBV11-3,CASSLIQGLYGYTF,TGTGCCAGCAGCTTAATCCAGGGGCTCTATGGCTACACCTTC
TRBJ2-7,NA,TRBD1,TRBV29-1,CSVDMGQGYEQYF,TGCAGCGTTGATATGGGACAGGGTTACGAGCAGTACTTC
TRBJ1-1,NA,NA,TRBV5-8,CASSLDDYTEAFF,TGTGCCAGCAGCTTGGATGATTACACTGAAGCTTTCTTT
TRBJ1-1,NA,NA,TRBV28,CASSYEGRIAFF,TGTGCCAGCAGTTATGAGGGGCGGATAGCTTTCTTT
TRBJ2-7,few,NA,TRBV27,CASSSGSYEQYF,TGTGCCAGCAGCTCAGGGTCCTACGAGCAGTACTTC
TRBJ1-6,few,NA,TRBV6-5,CASRRQSSYNSPLHF,TGTGCCAGCAGGCGACAGAGCTCCTATAATTCACCCCTCCACTTT
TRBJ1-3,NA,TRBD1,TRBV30,CAWSVVGGYTIYF,TGTGCCTGGAGTGTTGTAGGGGGCTACACCATATATTTT
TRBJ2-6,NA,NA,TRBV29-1,CSVGGEGSGANVLTF,TGCAGCGTTGGGGGCGAGGGGTCTGGGGCCAACGTCCTGACTTTC
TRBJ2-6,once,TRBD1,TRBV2,CASTPDRAGANVLTF,TGTGCCAGCACCCCAGACAGGGCTGGGGCCAACGTCCTGACTTTC
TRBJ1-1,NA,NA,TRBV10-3,CAIKTDTMNTEAFF,TGTGCCATCAAGACAGATACCATGAACACTGAAGCTTTCTTT